A selection of T cell receptor beta chains follows, all from one sample in a study of CD8 T cells in ankylosing spondylitis. Using its own MiXCR run on the 5' RACE reads, TCRdb lists one record per CDR3 protein. The table records 200,000 to 300,000 distinct CDR3 sequences, 8% to 11% of them present only once. The sample was blood, either unsorted or a sorted T cell fraction (not recorded which). Receptor source: a male donor with ankylosing spondylitis or in good health (not recorded which). Both conserved end residues are part of each CDR3. The order of the fields is clone size, J gene, V gene, D gene, CDR3 protein, CDR3 DNA. The D gene is left open where the match is weak. Rows may omit the clone size; those that give it use once, few, many or a size class.

clone size: many
J gene: TRBJ2-3
V gene: TRBV29-1
D gene: TRBD1
CDR3 protein: CSVLGGQGATDTQYF
CDR3 DNA: TGCAGCGTCCTCGGGGGACAGGGGGCCACAGATACGCAGTATTTT

clone size: many
J gene: TRBJ2-7
V gene: TRBV25-1
D gene: TRBD1
CDR3 protein: CASGPGTGRKQYF
CDR3 DNA: TGTGCCAGCGGACCCGGGACAGGCAGAAAGCAGTACTTC

clone size: many
J gene: TRBJ1-1
V gene: TRBV10-3
D gene: TRBD1
CDR3 protein: CAITPDRGQSEAFF
CDR3 DNA: TGTGCCATCACGCCGGACAGGGGCCAGTCAGAAGCTTTCTTT

clone size: many
J gene: TRBJ1-1
V gene: TRBV6-6
D gene: NA
CDR3 protein: CASGGAATTEAFF
CDR3 DNA: TGTGCCAGCGGGGGTGCTGCGACCACTGAAGCTTTCTTT

clone size: many
J gene: TRBJ2-5
V gene: TRBV3-1
D gene: TRBD2
CDR3 protein: CASSYRGLAGETQYF
CDR3 DNA: TGTGCCAGCAGCTATCGGGGACTAGCCGGAGAGACCCAGTACTTC

clone size: many
J gene: TRBJ2-3
V gene: TRBV15
D gene: TRBD2
CDR3 protein: CATSRAPSGSSGDTQYF
CDR3 DNA: TGTGCCACCAGCAGAGCCCCCAGCGGGAGTTCAGGCGATACGCAGTATTTT

clone size: few
J gene: TRBJ2-4
V gene: TRBV12-3/TRBV12-4
D gene: TRBD2
CDR3 protein: CASSLQTSGGADIQYF
CDR3 DNA: TGTGCCAGCAGCCTACAGACTAGCGGGGGGGCGGACATTCAGTACTTC

clone size: few
J gene: TRBJ1-5
V gene: TRBV6-1
D gene: NA
CDR3 protein: CASSDGSGFNQPQHF
CDR3 DNA: TGTGCCAGCAGTGATGGGTCAGGGTTCAATCAGCCCCAGCATTTT

clone size: many
J gene: TRBJ2-7
V gene: TRBV5-1
D gene: TRBD1
CDR3 protein: CASSVDREFSYEQYF
CDR3 DNA: TGCGCCAGCAGCGTCGACAGGGAGTTCTCCTACGAGCAGTACTTC

clone size: many
J gene: TRBJ1-5
V gene: TRBV7-8
D gene: NA
CDR3 protein: CASGPRAGDQPQHF
CDR3 DNA: TGTGCCAGCGGTCCGAGGGCAGGGGATCAGCCCCAGCATTTT

clone size: many
J gene: TRBJ2-1
V gene: TRBV5-1
D gene: TRBD1
CDR3 protein: CASSSNRGNSDEQFF
CDR3 DNA: TGCGCCAGCAGCTCCAACAGGGGAAACTCCGATGAGCAGTTCTTC

clone size: many
J gene: TRBJ2-7
V gene: TRBV7-2
D gene: NA
CDR3 protein: CASSFQAGLYEQYF
CDR3 DNA: TGTGCCAGCAGCTTTCAGGCAGGGCTCTACGAGCAGTACTTC

clone size: many
J gene: TRBJ2-5
V gene: TRBV2
D gene: NA
CDR3 protein: CASRGTEGVRETQYF
CDR3 DNA: TGTGCCAGCAGGGGGACCGAGGGGGTAAGGGAGACCCAGTACTTC

clone size: NA
J gene: TRBJ2-7
V gene: TRBV25-1
D gene: NA
CDR3 protein: CASSDRSGILHEQYF
CDR3 DNA: TGTGCCAGCAGTGACAGGAGTGGGATTCTCCACGAGCAGTACTTC